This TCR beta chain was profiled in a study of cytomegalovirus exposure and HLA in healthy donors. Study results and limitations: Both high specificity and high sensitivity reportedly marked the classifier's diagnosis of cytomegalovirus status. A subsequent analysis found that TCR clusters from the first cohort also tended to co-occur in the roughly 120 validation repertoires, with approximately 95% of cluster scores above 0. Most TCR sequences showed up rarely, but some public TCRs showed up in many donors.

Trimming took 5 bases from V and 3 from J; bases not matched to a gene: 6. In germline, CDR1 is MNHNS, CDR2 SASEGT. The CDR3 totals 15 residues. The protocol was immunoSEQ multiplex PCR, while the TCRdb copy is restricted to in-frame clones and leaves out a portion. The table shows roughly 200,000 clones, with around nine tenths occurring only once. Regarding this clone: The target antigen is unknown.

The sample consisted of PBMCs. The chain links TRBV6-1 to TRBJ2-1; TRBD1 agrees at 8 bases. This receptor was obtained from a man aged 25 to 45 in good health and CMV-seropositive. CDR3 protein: CASSLDRGRYNEQFF. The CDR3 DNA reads TGTGCCAGCAGTCTCGACAGGGGTCGCTACAATGAGCAGTTCTTC.